One and the same sample provided the 12 T cell receptor beta chains below, sequenced in a study of T cells after yellow fever vaccination. TCRdb fed the 5' RACE reads into MiXCR, producing one record per CDR3 protein. This table has hundreds of thousands of distinct CDR3 sequences, around 4% appearing once. Here the sequenced sample was PBMCs, taken on the day of the yellow fever booster vaccination. The receptors here all came from a man aged 18 to 30 who received the YFV17D yellow fever vaccine.

This clonotype was detected a few times. The V gene is TRBV12-3 or TRBV12-4, the J gene TRBJ2-1; D ambiguous. The CDR3 runs 14 residues. V lost 0 bases and J 7 bases, leaving 10 bases between the germline ends. As DNA, the CDR3 is TGTGCCAGCAGTTTAGCCGCGGTCTCTAATGAGCAGTTCTTC. It yields the protein CASSLAAVSNEQFF.

This clonotype appeared many times. The chain combines TRBV4-3 with TRBJ2-3; D is perhaps TRBD2 (6 bases). The CDR3 extends over 15 amino acids. Germline CDR1 LGHNA, CDR2 YSLEER. V gave up 1 base and J gave up 3 bases, with 11 bases separating them. For the CDR3, the DNA is TGCGCCAGCAGCCAAGGACTAGTGTCGACAGATACGCAGTATTTT. Amino acid sequence: CASSQGLVSTDTQYF.

This clonotype was seen at least ten times. The chain combines TRBV7-2 with TRBJ2-5, with 7 bases identical to TRBD2. Trimming at V came to 4 bases and at J to 5 bases, leaving 10 bases not matched to a gene. The germline gives CDR1 SGHTA, CDR2 FQGNSA. The CDR3 loop spans 15 amino acids. The CDR3 DNA sequence: TGTGCCAGCAGCTGGACGGCGGGGGTTGGGGAGACCCAGTACTTC. Amino acid sequence: CASSWTAGVGETQYF. Drawing the rest from reference TRBV7-2 and TRBJ2-5, the complete variable domain is GAGVSQSPSNKVTEKGKDVELRCDPISGHTALYWYRQSLGQGLEFLIYFQGNSAPDKSGLPSDRFSAERTGGSVSTLTIQRTQQEDSAVYLCASSWTAGVGETQYFGPGTRLLVL.

This clonotype has at least ten counts. The chain joins TRBV7-2 to TRBJ2-6; a possible D gene is TRBD1 (6 bases). The V end was cut by 6 bases, the J end by 2 bases, with 14 bases between. The CDR3 contains 16 residues. The germline V gene has CDR1 SGHTA and CDR2 FQGNSA. The CDR3 DNA follows: TGTGCCAGCAGACGGACAGCCACCCCTGGGGCCAACGTCCTGACTTTC. Its protein is CASRRTATPGANVLTF.

This clonotype has at least ten counts. A junction boundary mismatches the germline segment, possibly from a read error. This chain connects TRBV27 to TRBJ1-5; tentatively, D is TRBD1 (5 bases). This CDR3 has 15 residues. Germline loops: CDR1 MNHEY, CDR2 SMNVEV (reference sequence). The CDR3 here is CASGLGGGSNQPQHF. As DNA, the CDR3 is TGTGCCAGCGGTTTGGGTGGGGGAAGCAATCAGCCCCAGCATTTT.

The V and J genes are TRBV6-2 or TRBV6-3 and TRBJ2-1; TRBD2 matches 8 bases. Trimming removed 3 bases from V and 9 bases from J; junction bases left unmatched: 4. This CDR3 comprises 13 residues. Germline V gene sequence: CDR1 MNHEY, CDR2 SVGEGT. The CDR3 nucleotides are TGTGCCAGCAGTTATCGGGAGGGGAGTGAGCAGTTCTTC. The encoded protein is CASSYREGSEQFF.

This clonotype occurred many times. The chain joins TRBV11-2 to TRBJ1-6; TRBD1 matches 8 bases. Germline CDR1 is SGHAT and CDR2 is FQNNGV. This CDR3 comprises 14 residues. V was clipped by 6 bases and J by 9 bases; unmatched bases: 7. CDR3 region: CASRHPGTGSPLHF. The DNA for the CDR3 is TGTGCCAGCAGGCACCCAGGGACAGGTTCACCCCTCCACTTT.

The J gene is TRBJ1-2, the V gene TRBV7-2, with D tentatively TRBD1 (5 bases). Germline values: CDR1 SGHTA, CDR2 FQGNSA. The CDR3 sequence is 16 residues long. V was clipped by 5 bases and J by 4 bases, with 20 bases between them. CDR3 DNA: TGTGCCAGCAGCCCCCCCCCCGCGGGCGGGGGCTATGGCTACACCTTC. Translating gives CASSPPPAGGGYGYTF.

In its sample, this clonotype was seen many times. This chain connects TRBV5-1 to TRBJ1-5; TRBD1 might be the D (5 bases). CDR1 is SGHRS, CDR2 YFSETQ, per germline. CDR3 length: 15 residues. V lost 0 bases, J lost 3 bases, and 10 bases lay in between. The CDR3 loop is CASSLGAGNNQPQHF. The CDR3 DNA reads TGCGCCAGCAGCTTGGGTGCAGGGAACAATCAGCCCCAGCATTTT.

The chain joins TRBV7-9 to TRBJ2-3; 8 nucleotides agree with TRBD2. This CDR3 region has 19 residues. Germline V lookup: CDR1 SEHNR, CDR2 FQNEAQ (reference sequence). V gave up 4 bases and J gave up 2 bases; unmatched junction bases: 17. The CDR3 region is CASSSSLAGGPEPTDTQYF. The CDR3 DNA follows: TGTGCCAGCAGCTCCTCCCTCGCGGGGGGACCAGAGCCCACAGATACGCAGTATTTT.

Regarding this clonotype: This clone may be a read error of a much larger clone one base away. This sequence joins TRBV4-1 and TRBJ1-2, with 7 bases identical to TRBD1. The CDR3 sequence is 14 residues long. Per germline, CDR1 MGHRA and CDR2 YSYEKL. The junction had 12 bases not matched to a gene; V was cut back by 8 bases and J by 6 bases. CDR3 sequence (DNA): TGCGCCAGCGCGCCGGCGCAGGGGGTGGATGGCTACACCTTC. Translated: CASAPAQGVDGYTF.

This clonotype was detected many times. The chain employs TRBV20-1 and TRBJ2-5, with D possibly called TRBD1 or TRBD2 (6 bases each). The CDR3 is 14 residues long. In germline, CDR1 is DFQATT, CDR2 SNEGSKA (reference sequence). The germline V and J ends were trimmed by 4 bases and 5 bases, with 17 bases remaining between them. CDR3 amino acids: CSATDGGGGETQYF. The CDR3 nucleotides read TGCAGTGCTACCGACGGAGGGGGTGGGGAGACCCAGTACTTC.